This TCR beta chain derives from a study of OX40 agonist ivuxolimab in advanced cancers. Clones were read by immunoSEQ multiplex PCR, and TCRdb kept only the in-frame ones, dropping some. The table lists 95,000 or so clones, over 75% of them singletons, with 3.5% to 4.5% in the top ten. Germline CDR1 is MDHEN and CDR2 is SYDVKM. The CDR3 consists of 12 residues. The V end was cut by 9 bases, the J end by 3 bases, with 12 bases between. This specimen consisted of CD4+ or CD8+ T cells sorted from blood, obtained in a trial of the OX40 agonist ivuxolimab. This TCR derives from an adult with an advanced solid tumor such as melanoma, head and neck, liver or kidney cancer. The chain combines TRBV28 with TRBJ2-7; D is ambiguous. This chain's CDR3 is CASSTPGYEQYF. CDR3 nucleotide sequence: TGTGCCAGTTCGACCCCCGGCTACGAGCAGTACTTC.